The rows below give T cell receptor beta chains drawn from one sample of a study of esophageal squamous cell carcinoma under preoperative chemotherapy. Each CDR3 protein gets one entry after TCRdb re-called the PCR reads with MiXCR. This table has roughly 9,000 distinct CDR3 sequences, approximately 49% appearing once. Specimen collection occurred from a patient given preoperative chemotherapy. The receptors were gathered from a human donor with esophageal squamous cell carcinoma. The donor label of this sample is uncertain. CDR3s include the opening cysteine and the closing phenylalanine or tryptophan. The D gene is left open where the match is weak. Clone size is shown for a subset of rows, as once, few, many or a class of expanded clone.

CDR3 protein: CAWSVAPPGSVPDTQYF; CDR3 DNA: TGTGCCTGGAGTGTAGCCCCCCCAGGGAGTGTGCCAGATACGCAGTATTTT; D gene: .; J gene: TRBJ2-3; clone size: .; V gene: TRBV30
CDR3 protein: CSVEPQGAGQYF; CDR3 DNA: TGCAGCGTGGAACCACAGGGGGCGGGGCAGTACTTC; D gene: TRBD1; J gene: TRBJ2-5; clone size: .; V gene: TRBV29-1
CDR3 protein: CASSPLLAPAGEQYF; CDR3 DNA: TGTGCCAGCAGCCCCCTACTAGCGCCGGCGGGGGAGCAGTACTTC; D gene: TRBD2; J gene: TRBJ2-7; clone size: .; V gene: TRBV7-6
CDR3 protein: CASSRNTDTQYF; CDR3 DNA: TGTGCCAGCAGCCGCAACACAGATACGCAGTATTTT; D gene: .; J gene: TRBJ2-3; clone size: many; V gene: TRBV5-5
CDR3 protein: CASSWGGGGKDTQYF; CDR3 DNA: TGTGCCAGCAGCTGGGGGGGGGGAGGCAAAGATACGCAGTACTTC; D gene: TRBD2; J gene: TRBJ2-7; clone size: .; V gene: TRBV6-1
CDR3 protein: CASSSTSGGSSYNEQFF; CDR3 DNA: TGTGCCAGCAGTTCTACTAGCGGTGGCTCCTCCTACAATGAGCAGTTCTTC; D gene: TRBD2; J gene: TRBJ2-1; clone size: .; V gene: TRBV6-5
CDR3 protein: CASSSPGQANTEAFF; CDR3 DNA: TGTGCCAGCAGTTCACCGGGACAGGCGAACACTGAAGCTTTCTTT; D gene: TRBD1; J gene: TRBJ1-1; clone size: .; V gene: TRBV6-5
CDR3 protein: CAGRGGGAKKTQYF; CDR3 DNA: TGTGCGGGCCGCGGGGGGGGTGCCAAAAAGACCCAGTACTTC; D gene: TRBD2; J gene: TRBJ2-5; clone size: .; V gene: TRBV6-1
CDR3 protein: CASSESLAGAYEQYF; CDR3 DNA: TGTGCCAGCAGTGAAAGTCTAGCGGGAGCCTACGAGCAGTACTTC; D gene: TRBD2; J gene: TRBJ2-7; clone size: large; V gene: TRBV6-1
CDR3 protein: CSARDGGTSGVEQYF; CDR3 DNA: TGCAGTGCTAGAGATGGAGGGACTAGTGGGGTGGAGCAGTACTTC; D gene: TRBD2; J gene: TRBJ2-7; clone size: .; V gene: TRBV20-1
CDR3 protein: CARRPEAVGTDTQFF; CDR3 DNA: TGTGCCAGGAGACCTGAGGCTGTGGGCACAGATACGCAGTTCTTT; D gene: .; J gene: TRBJ2-1; clone size: .; V gene: TRBV6-1
CDR3 protein: CGSGKNTGELFF; CDR3 DNA: TGTGGTAGCGGGAAGAACACCGGGGAGCTGTTTTTT; D gene: TRBD2; J gene: TRBJ2-2; clone size: .; V gene: TRBV3-1
CDR3 protein: CASSTQRTRKGQFF; CDR3 DNA: TGTGCCAGCAGCACGCAAAGGACACGGAAAGGACAGTTCTTC; D gene: .; J gene: TRBJ2-1; clone size: many; V gene: TRBV11-2
CDR3 protein: CASSTPLGGGYGYTF; CDR3 DNA: TGTGCCAGCAGTACCCCTTTGGGGGGCGGGTATGGCTACACCTTC; D gene: .; J gene: TRBJ1-2; clone size: many; V gene: TRBV6-1
CDR3 protein: CSVVWGREEQFF; CDR3 DNA: TGCAGCGTTGTCTGGGGAAGGGAGGAGCAGTTCTTC; D gene: .; J gene: TRBJ2-1; clone size: .; V gene: TRBV29-1
CDR3 protein: CASSDFGQGNNEQFF; CDR3 DNA: TGTGCCAGCAGTGACTTCGGACAGGGTAACAATGAGCAGTTCTTC; D gene: TRBD1; J gene: TRBJ2-1; clone size: many; V gene: TRBV6-4
CDR3 protein: CASTGTSLTNEQFF; CDR3 DNA: TGTGCCAGCACCGGGACTAGTTTGACTAATGAGCAGTTCTTC; D gene: TRBD2; J gene: TRBJ2-1; clone size: many; V gene: TRBV6-1
CDR3 protein: CASSPWTSGASNEQFF; CDR3 DNA: TGTGCCAGCAGCCCTTGGACTAGCGGGGCGAGCAATGAGCAGTTCTTC; D gene: TRBD2; J gene: TRBJ2-1; clone size: medium-sized; V gene: TRBV27
CDR3 protein: CASSLGGTSTGELFF; CDR3 DNA: TGCGCCAGCAGCTTGGGGGGTACTAGCACCGGGGAGCTGTTTTTT; D gene: .; J gene: TRBJ2-2; clone size: few; V gene: TRBV5-1
CDR3 protein: CASSRQPSGQQYF; CDR3 DNA: TGTGCCAGCAGTCGACAACCTAGCGGGCAGCAGTATTTT; D gene: TRBD2; J gene: TRBJ2-3; clone size: .; V gene: TRBV6-1
CDR3 protein: CASSYSVDTGTQFF; CDR3 DNA: TGTGCCAGCAGTTACTCGGTGGACACAGGTACGCAGTTTTTT; D gene: .; J gene: TRBJ2-3; clone size: .; V gene: TRBV6-5
CDR3 protein: CASSPSSTYNEQYF; CDR3 DNA: TGTGCCAGCAGTCCCTCGTCAACCTACAATGAGCAGTACTTC; D gene: .; J gene: TRBJ2-7; clone size: .; V gene: TRBV6-5
CDR3 protein: CASSQGWDPQETQYF; CDR3 DNA: TGCGCCAGCAGCCAGGGGTGGGACCCCCAAGAGACCCAGTACTTC; D gene: .; J gene: TRBJ2-5; clone size: many; V gene: TRBV4-1
CDR3 protein: CASSWDSYEQFF; CDR3 DNA: TGTGCCAGCAGTTGGGACAGCTACGAGCAGTTCTTC; D gene: TRBD1; J gene: TRBJ2-1; clone size: medium-sized; V gene: TRBV6-6
CDR3 protein: CASTLSPLGYTF; CDR3 DNA: TGTGCCAGCACCCTATCGCCTCTTGGCTACACCTTC; D gene: .; J gene: TRBJ1-2; clone size: many; V gene: TRBV12-3/TRBV12-4
CDR3 protein: CASRSRGAEEIQYF; CDR3 DNA: TGTGCGAGCCGCTCGCGGGGTGCAGAAGAGATCCAGTACTTC; D gene: .; J gene: TRBJ2-5; clone size: .; V gene: TRBV7-8